The 8 T cell receptor beta chains below all came from one sample that was sequenced in a study of blood T cell repertoires in COVID-19. Method: immunoSEQ multiplex PCR; TCRdb's copy keeps in-frame clones and lacks some. This sample yields roughly 100,000 clones, of which 85% to 90% are seen a single time; 3.5% to 5% belongs to the top ten. The sample taken for sequencing was peripheral blood. These receptors all come from a man between 45 and 60 years old with acute or convalescent COVID-19.

The genes are TRBV3-1 (or the pseudogene TRBV3-2) and TRBJ2-7, with D perhaps TRBD1 (6 bases). There are 15 residues in the CDR3. Germline V gene lookup returns CDR1 LGHDT and CDR2 YNNKEL (reference sequence). The V end lost 0 bases, the J end lost 3 bases, and 12 bases lay between the germline ends. CDR3: CASSQDPRQVYEQYF. The CDR3 DNA is TGTGCCAGCAGCCAAGATCCGAGACAGGTCTACGAGCAGTACTTC.

This chain links TRBV15 with TRBJ1-4; a weak D match, TRBD1 (6 bases). The CDR3 sequence is 16 residues long. Germline assignment: CDR1 LNHNV and CDR2 YYDKDF (reference sequence). V lost 5 bases and J 0 bases, leaving 13 bases between the germline ends. The CDR3 is CATSSQGTATNEKLFF. CDR3 coding DNA: TGTGCCACCAGCTCCCAGGGGACCGCAACTAATGAAAAACTGTTTTTT. The full variable domain, completed using reference TRBV15 and TRBJ1-4, is DAMVIQNPRYQVTQFGKPVTLSCSQTLNHNVMYWYQQKSSQAPKLLFHYYDKDFNNEADTPDNFQSRRPNTSFCFLDIRSPGLGDTAMYLCATSSQGTATNEKLFFGSGTQLSVL.

This clone was seen a single time. CDR3 bases: TGTGCCAGCAGAGATCAGGGACAGCCCCAGCATTTT. Translated, it gives CASRDQGQPQHF. The chain links TRBV6-5 to TRBJ1-5; possible D gene TRBD1, 5 bases. The CDR3 loop spans 12 amino acids. Trimming cost V 6 bases and J 7 bases, with 10 bases left between them. Germline values: CDR1 MNHEY, CDR2 SVGAGI.

The chain uses TRBV6-2 or TRBV6-3 and TRBJ2-2; possibly TRBD2 for D (6 bases). Germline V CDR1 and CDR2: MNHEY, SVGEGT. V was trimmed by 3 bases and J by 3 bases, leaving 11 bases between them. The CDR3 totals 15 residues. The CDR3 DNA follows: TGTGCCAGCAGTTATCGAGCGGGCGACACCGGGGAGCTGTTTTTT. Encoded protein: CASSYRAGDTGELFF.

DNA for the CDR3: TGTGCCAGTAACCCCCTAGGGGGGAACACTGAAGCTTTCTTT. It translates to CASNPLGGNTEAFF. The chain is built from TRBV19 and TRBJ1-1; the D gene is possibly TRBD1 (6 bases). V lost 7 bases to trimming and J lost 1 base, with 13 bases between them. The CDR3 is made up of 14 amino acids. Germline loops: CDR1 LNHDA, CDR2 SQIVND (reference sequence).

The J gene is TRBJ2-2, the V gene TRBV11-3; 8 bases match TRBD1. This CDR3 has 17 residues. Germline CDR1 SGHNT, CDR2 YENEEA. V shed 7 bases, J shed 1 base, and the junction held 11 bases outside the gene matches. The DNA for the CDR3 is TGTGCCAGCAACAACGACAGGGGCCGAATGAACACCGGGGAGCTGTTTTTT. It is translated as CASNNDRGRMNTGELFF.

The chain uses TRBV5-1 and TRBJ1-2, with D possibly being TRBD1 (5 bases). There are 15 residues in the CDR3. Trimming stripped 0 bases from V and 4 bases from J, with 13 bases between. Germline CDR1 is SGHRS and CDR2 is YFSETQ. The chain's CDR3 is CASSLGRETFYGYTF. Here the CDR3 DNA reads TGCGCCAGCAGCTTGGGCAGGGAAACCTTCTATGGCTACACCTTC.

This chain uses TRBV18 with TRBJ1-2; TRBD1 is a possible D gene (5 bases). Trimming left V 3 bases short and J 8 bases short, with 13 bases between. The CDR3 is 13 amino acids. CDR1 and CDR2 from the germline V gene are KGHSH and LQKENI. CDR3: CASSPREYWGYTF. The CDR3 nucleotides read TGTGCCAGCTCACCCAGGGAATATTGGGGCTACACCTTC.